This entry lists 32 T cell receptor beta chains sequenced from one sample in a study of blood T cells in healthy people across ages. Primed by a sample-barcoded 5' primer and a J-beta primer mix, a second PCR proceeded for 7 to 11 cycles. TCRdb redid the calling of the 5' RACE reads with MiXCR, one entry per CDR3 protein. Of 1,300,000 or so distinct CDR3 sequences listed, around 59% were seen once; the top ten hold over 5.5%. The sample was blood. These receptors came from a man aged 18 to 29 in good health.

The rearrangement joins TRBV27 to TRBJ1-2; 10 positions agree with TRBD1. V trimming: 6 bases; J trimming: 8 bases; junction bases outside the gene matches: 21. The germline gives CDR1 MNHEY, CDR2 SMNVEV (reference sequence). This CDR3 region has 18 residues. CDR3 protein: CASSLGSGTGDQVGGYTF. CDR3 DNA sequence: TGTGCCAGCAGCCTTGGGTCCGGGACAGGGGACCAGGTTGGAGGCTACACCTTC.

The chain uses TRBV29-1 and TRBJ2-1; possible D gene TRBD1, 5 bases. Per the germline V gene, CDR1 is SQVTM and CDR2 is ANQGSEA. The CDR3 is 14 amino acids. Trimming left V 7 bases short and J 2 bases short, with 15 bases between. CDR3 sequence (DNA): TGCAGCGCCAAGAGCAGGGCGGCCTACAATGAGCAGTTCTTC. Amino acids: CSAKSRAAYNEQFF.

The chain has TRBV6-5 and TRBJ2-5; TRBD1 might be the D (5 bases). CDR3 length equals 12 residues. Trimming cost V 10 bases and J 5 bases, with 14 bases left between them. Germline values: CDR1 MNHEY, CDR2 SVGAGI. The CDR3 nucleotides read TGTGCCACCTCTGGAGCAGGGGAGACCCAGTACTTC. Protein: CATSGAGETQYF.

The chain carries TRBV6-2 or TRBV6-3 and TRBJ2-7; a weak D match, TRBD2 (6 bases). The CDR3 totals 15 residues. From germline, CDR1 is MNHEY and CDR2 SVGEGT. V lost 7 bases to trimming and J lost 4 bases, with 20 bases between them. This CDR3 reads CASTPLRDSYYEQYF. The CDR3 DNA follows: TGTGCCAGCACTCCCCTCCGGGACTCCTATTACGAGCAGTACTTC.

The CDR3 DNA is TGTGCCAGCATCTTAGCGGGAGAAGGGTACGAGCAGTACTTC. This translates into CASILAGEGYEQYF. The chain uses TRBV21-1 and TRBJ2-4; the table names TRBD2, a call not compared with the DNA. The better agreement between TRBJ2-7 and the DNA end casts doubt on the J call. TRBV21-1 is shown as a pseudogene. This CDR3 spans 14 amino acids.

The chain has TRBV13 and TRBJ2-5, with a weak D call TRBD1 (5 bases). V dropped 7 bases and J dropped 2 bases, with 11 bases sitting between them. The CDR3 covers 13 residues. Per germline, CDR1 PRHDT and CDR2 FYEKMQ (reference sequence). The CDR3 protein is CASNTRQQETQYF. The CDR3 region has the DNA TGTGCCAGCAACACCAGACAGCAAGAGACCCAGTACTTC.

The gene calls are TRBV2 and TRBJ2-4; D might be TRBD2 (5 bases). The DNA end is more similar to TRBJ2-7, so the J call may be wrong. The CDR3 totals 14 residues. Germline CDR1 SNHLY, CDR2 FYNNEI. CDR3 in amino acids: CASRRGSSSYEQYF. In DNA form, the CDR3 reads TGTGCCAGCAGAAGAGGGTCTTCGAGCTACGAGCAGTACTTC.

Only a few counts were recorded for this clonotype. The chain carries TRBV7-2 and TRBJ2-7, with a tentative D call TRBD2 (5 bases). The J call may be in error: the DNA end matches TRBJ2-5 better. The CDR3 runs 14 residues. CDR1 SGHTA and CDR2 FQGNSA come from the germline V gene. In nucleotides, the CDR3 is TGTGCCAGCAGCCACGGTTACAGCCGGGGGACCCAGTACTTC. Amino acids: CASSHGYSRGTQYF.

The V and J genes are TRBV7-2 and TRBJ1-2; a possible D gene is TRBD1 (6 bases). The germline V gene encodes CDR1 SGHTA and CDR2 FQGNSA. Trimming removed 6 bases from V and 5 bases from J, with 13 bases in between. The CDR3 has 13 amino acids. This CDR3 is CASRATGGYGYTF. CDR3 sequence (DNA): TGTGCCAGCAGGGCGACAGGCGGTTATGGCTACACCTTC.

The V gene is TRBV6-2 or TRBV6-3, the J gene TRBJ2-5, with D possibly being TRBD1 or TRBD2 (6 bases each). The V end lost 8 bases, the J end lost 7 bases, and 17 bases lay between the germline ends. This CDR3 has 13 amino acids. Germline V gene lookup returns CDR1 MNHEY and CDR2 SVGEGT. The CDR3 nucleotides are TGTGCCAGCCGCGACCGGGGGCTTGTGACCCAGTACTTC. Translation gives CASRDRGLVTQYF.

The rearrangement joins TRBV10-3 to TRBJ2-1, with 9 bases fitting TRBD1. V lost 10 bases and J lost 5; bases outside the gene matches: 9. From germline, CDR1 is ENHRY and CDR2 SYGVKD. The CDR3 extends over 14 amino acids. This chain's CDR3 is CATTGTGSNNEQFF. CDR3 coding DNA: TGTGCCACCACCGGGACAGGGTCGAACAATGAGCAGTTCTTC.

The chain carries TRBV29-1 and TRBJ1-5; D gene ambiguous. CDR1 and CDR2 from the germline V gene are SQVTM and ANQGSEA. V was trimmed by 3 bases and J by 5 bases, leaving 14 bases between them. There are 14 residues in the CDR3. DNA of the CDR3: TGCAGCGTTGATGCTTGGGGATTCGATCAGCCCCAGCATTTT. Its translation: CSVDAWGFDQPQHF.

The chain joins TRBV12-3 or TRBV12-4 to TRBJ2-1, with 7 bases identical to TRBD2. V shed 3 bases and J 0 bases; nucleotides not matched to a gene: 5. This CDR3 is built from 16 residues. The CDR3 loop is CASSFFASGSYNEQFF. CDR3 in DNA: TGTGCCAGCAGTTTTTTCGCTAGCGGCTCCTACAATGAGCAGTTCTTC.

Turning to this clonotype: It may be a read error: a sequence one base away is much more abundant. This chain connects TRBV20-1 to TRBJ2-7; D possibly corresponds to TRBD2 (5 bases). Germline assignment: CDR1 DFQATT and CDR2 SNEGSKA (reference sequence). This CDR3 is built from 11 residues. The CDR3 nucleotides read TGCAGTGTTAGAGCGGACTACGAGCAGTACTTC. Residues: CSVRADYEQYF.

Concerning this clonotype: It may be a read error: a sequence one base away is much more abundant. The rearrangement links TRBV4-1 to TRBJ2-5; 8 bases agree with TRBD2. This CDR3 has 16 amino acids. Germline CDR1 reads MGHRA; CDR2 reads YSYEKL. Unmatched junction bases numbered 5, after V lost 2 bases and J lost 0 bases. The CDR3 loop is CASSQNSGGHQETQYF. The CDR3 DNA sequence: TGCGCCAGCAGCCAAAACAGCGGGGGACACCAAGAGACCCAGTACTTC.

This clonotype has just one count. CDR3 loop: CASRRRDRDSLTQYF. In DNA form, the CDR3 reads TGTGCCAGCAGACGTAGGGATAGGGACAGCCTGACGCAGTATTTT. V and J are TRBV28 and TRBJ2-3, with 7 bases that match TRBD1. The V and J ends lost 6 bases and 9 bases, in that order; junction bases with no gene match: 15. CDR1 MDHEN and CDR2 SYDVKM come from the germline V gene. This CDR3 region has 15 residues.

In this sample, this clonotype turned up once. A junction boundary mismatches the germline segment, possibly from a read error. The rearrangement joins TRBV18 to TRBJ2-7; 8 nucleotides line up with TRBD1. CDR1 and CDR2 from the germline V gene are KGHSH and LQKENI. The CDR3 length is 15 residues. In DNA, the CDR3 is TGTGCCGGCTCACCAGGGACAGGTAGTTCCTACGAGCAGTACTTC. Translated: CAGSPGTGSSYEQYF.

Written as DNA, the CDR3 is TGTGCCAGCAGTGACCCGGGACATTCCTACGAGCAGTACTTC. Amino acid sequence: CASSDPGHSYEQYF. The chain links TRBV6-1 to TRBJ2-7, with a possible D match to TRBD1 (6 bases). This CDR3 contains 14 residues. Trimming shortened V by 3 bases and J by 1 base, and 10 bases separated the two germline ends. From germline, CDR1 is MNHNS and CDR2 SASEGT.

The chain combines TRBV6-5 with TRBJ1-2, with TRBD1 matching over 10 bases. V was clipped by 5 bases and J by 3 bases; unmatched bases: 6. Looked up from germline, CDR1 is MNHEY and CDR2 is SVGAGI. The CDR3 sequence is 15 residues long. The CDR3 DNA follows: TGTGCCAGCAGTCGTGGGGGACAGGGGCACTATGGCTACACCTTC. Translation: CASSRGGQGHYGYTF.

This clonotype was detected a few times. The V gene is TRBV29-1, the J gene TRBJ2-5; D uncertain. The germline V and J ends were trimmed by 4 bases and 0 bases, with 9 bases remaining between them. Germline CDR1 SQVTM, CDR2 ANQGSEA. There are 13 residues in the CDR3. Here the CDR3 DNA reads TGCAGCGTTGCTGCAGCAAACCAAGAGACCCAGTACTTC. Translating it yields CSVAAANQETQYF.

The V call is TRBV6-5, the J call TRBJ1-2; weak D call: TRBD1 (6 bases). CDR1 is MNHEY and CDR2 is SVGAGI in the germline V gene. The V and J ends lost 5 bases and 6 bases respectively, with 16 bases between them. The CDR3 consists of 14 residues. The CDR3 coding sequence is TGTGCCAGCAGTCGCGACAGGATCGGGAATGGCTACACCTTC. It specifies CASSRDRIGNGYTF.

The chain couples TRBV2 to TRBJ2-3; D unclear. This CDR3 spans 15 amino acids. With 6 bases removed from V and 1 base from J, the gap between germline ends came to 14 bases. Germline CDR1 reads SNHLY; CDR2 reads FYNNEI. The DNA of the CDR3 is TGTGCCAGCAGCGCGGACCAGCCCCGCACAGATACGCAGTATTTT. This codes for CASSADQPRTDTQYF.

The genes are TRBV29-1 and TRBJ1-2; 8 nucleotides match TRBD1. The CDR3 runs to 12 residues. Germline CDR1 reads SQVTM; CDR2 reads ANQGSEA. The ends lost 7 bases at V and 10 bases at J; junction bases unmatched: 11. CDR3 DNA: TGCAGCGACCGGACAGGGAAGTTGGCCTACACCTTC. Translation gives CSDRTGKLAYTF.

The chain links TRBV11-2 to TRBJ2-1, with D perhaps TRBD2 (5 bases). Germline V gene lookup returns CDR1 SGHAT and CDR2 FQNNGV. V shed 4 bases and J shed 7 bases, with 14 bases lying between them. The CDR3 spans 14 residues. Written as DNA, the CDR3 is TGTGCCAGCAGCTCTACCACTAGAGGGAATGAGCAGTTCTTC. Translating it yields CASSSTTRGNEQFF.

V is TRBV28 and J is TRBJ2-1; 7 nucleotides line up with TRBD2. The CDR3 covers 17 residues. Germline assignment: CDR1 MDHEN and CDR2 SYDVKM. V lost 2 bases and J lost 5; bases outside the gene matches: 12. The CDR3 coding sequence is TGTGCCAGCAGTTTACTTCTAACTAGCGCGGCCCACAATGAGCAGTTCTTC. Translation: CASSLLLTSAAHNEQFF.

The V gene is TRBV7-6, the J gene TRBJ2-3; D is undetermined. The length of the CDR3 is 14 residues. Germline CDR1 and CDR2: SGHVS and FNYEAQ. V dropped 6 bases and J dropped 2 bases, with 12 bases sitting between them. The DNA for the CDR3 is TGTGCCAGCAGTTTGGAGCGACCCACAGATACGCAGTATTTT. Translated: CASSLERPTDTQYF.

The V call is TRBV4-1, the J call TRBJ1-2, with D possibly TRBD1 on 6 matching bases. Germline-derived CDR1 and CDR2 are MGHRA and YSYEKL. V was cut by 0 bases and J by 8 bases, with 7 bases left in between. This CDR3 spans 12 amino acids. CDR3 loop: CASSQETGGYTF. The CDR3 bases are TGCGCCAGCAGCCAAGAGACAGGCGGCTACACCTTC.

This clonotype was found many times. This sequence joins TRBV20-1 and TRBJ2-5; no clear D gene. Germline V gives CDR1 DFQATT, CDR2 SNEGSKA (reference sequence). V was clipped by 7 bases and J by 5 bases, with 11 bases between them. The CDR3 runs 11 residues. CDR3 in amino acids: CSVSDRETQYF. The CDR3 DNA follows: TGCAGTGTTTCGGACCGGGAGACCCAGTACTTC.

This rearrangement joins TRBV4-1 to TRBJ1-5, with 8 bases aligning to TRBD1. The CDR3 is made up of 15 amino acids. V dropped 6 bases and J dropped 6; count of bases not matched to a gene: 10. The germline gives CDR1 MGHRA, CDR2 YSYEKL. The CDR3: CASSHDGTGTQPQHF. CDR3 DNA sequence: TGCGCCAGCAGTCACGACGGGACAGGAACTCAGCCCCAGCATTTT.

The CDR3: CASSQGMNQETQYF. CDR3 nucleotides: TGCGCCAGCAGCCAAGGAATGAACCAAGAGACCCAGTACTTC. The chain has TRBV4-1 and TRBJ2-5, with D unclear. The CDR3 totals 14 residues. CDR1 MGHRA and CDR2 YSYEKL come from the germline V gene. Trimming shortened V by 1 base and J by 0 bases, and 6 bases separated the two germline ends.

The chain couples TRBV4-2 to TRBJ1-2; TRBD1 matches at 7 bases. Per germline, CDR1 LGHNA and CDR2 YNFKEQ. The CDR3 loop spans 18 amino acids. V lost 0 bases and J lost 0; bases outside the gene matches: 10. The CDR3: CASSQEGGGFGANYGYTF. The CDR3 DNA sequence: TGTGCCAGCAGCCAAGAAGGGGGCGGTTTTGGTGCTAACTATGGCTACACCTTC.

The V call is TRBV5-1, the J call TRBJ2-5; 8 nucleotides line up with TRBD1. Germline CDR1 SGHRS, CDR2 YFSETQ. There are 13 residues in the CDR3. The V segment lost 7 bases and the J segment 11 bases; nucleotides outside the gene matches: 13. The CDR3 loop is CASRQGSGNEQYF. CDR3 nucleotide sequence: TGCGCCAGCCGACAGGGGTCAGGGAATGAGCAGTACTTC. The full variable domain, its missing parts supplied by reference TRBV5-1 and TRBJ2-5, is KAGVTQTPRYLIKTRGQQVTLSCSPISGHRSVSWYQQTPGQGLQFLFEYFSETQRNKGNFPGRFSGRQFSNSRSEMNVSTLELGDSALYLCASRQGSGNEQYFGPGTRLLVL.